This T cell receptor (beta chain) is from a study of blood T cell repertoires in COVID-19. Clones were sequenced by immunoSEQ multiplex PCR, and TCRdb holds only the in-frame ones, with some missing. The data contain 72,000 or so clones, roughly 86% of them singletons. This CDR3 has 15 residues. Looked up from germline, CDR1 is SGHRS and CDR2 is YFSETQ. Unmatched junction bases numbered 7, after V lost 3 bases and J lost 7 bases. This clone was picked up a small number of times. Sample: peripheral blood. The sequence was collected from a man aged 60 to 69 with acute or convalescent COVID-19. The chain uses TRBV5-1 and TRBJ1-4, with 9 bases fitting TRBD1. CDR3 sequence: CASSWGDRESEKLFF. CDR3 coding DNA: TGCGCCAGCAGCTGGGGGGACAGGGAGAGTGAAAAACTGTTTTTT.